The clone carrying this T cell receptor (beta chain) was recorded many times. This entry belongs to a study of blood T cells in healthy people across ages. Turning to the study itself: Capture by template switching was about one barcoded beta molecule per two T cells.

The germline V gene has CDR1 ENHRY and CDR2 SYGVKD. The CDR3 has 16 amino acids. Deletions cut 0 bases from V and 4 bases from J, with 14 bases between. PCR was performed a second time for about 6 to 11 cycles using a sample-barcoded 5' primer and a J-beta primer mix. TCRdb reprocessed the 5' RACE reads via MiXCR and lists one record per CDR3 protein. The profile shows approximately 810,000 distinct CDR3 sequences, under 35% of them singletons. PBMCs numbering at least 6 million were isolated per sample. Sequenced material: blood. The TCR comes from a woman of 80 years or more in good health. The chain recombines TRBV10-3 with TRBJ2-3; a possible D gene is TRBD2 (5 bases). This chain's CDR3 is CAISESSPGSSDTQYF. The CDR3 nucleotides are TGTGCCATCAGTGAGTCGAGTCCGGGAAGCTCAGATACGCAGTATTTT.